The 21 T cell receptor beta chains in this list originate from one sample, sequenced in a study of blood T cell repertoires in COVID-19. Produced via immunoSEQ multiplex PCR; TCRdb's table is partial and in-frame only. In the table there are roughly 150,000 clones, around 80% of which are singletons. The material sequenced was peripheral blood. The receptor source for this set is a woman of 80 years or more with acute or convalescent COVID-19.

There are a few counts of this clone. This rearrangement joins TRBV29-1 to TRBJ2-3; the match to TRBD2 covers 10 bases. In germline, CDR1 is SQVTM, CDR2 ANQGSEA. V lost 7 bases and J lost 4; bases outside the gene matches: 14. The CDR3 is made up of 16 amino acids. In DNA form, the CDR3 reads TGCAGCGCCCCGGAGGGTCTAGCGGGAGAGTCAGATACGCAGTATTTT. Translated, it gives CSAPEGLAGESDTQYF.

This clone was picked up one time. This chain links TRBV5-5 with TRBJ2-1; TRBD2 matches at 9 bases. This CDR3 is 16 amino acids long. Per germline, CDR1 SGHKS and CDR2 YYEKEE (reference sequence). V shed 0 bases and J 2 bases; nucleotides not matched to a gene: 3. DNA for the CDR3: TGTGCCAGCAGCTTGGCTAGCGGGACAGCCTACAATGAGCAGTTCTTC. Encoded protein: CASSLASGTAYNEQFF.

V and J are TRBV5-1 and TRBJ1-1, with a possible D match to TRBD1 (5 bases). Trimming stripped 4 bases from V and 6 bases from J, with 13 bases between. This CDR3 has 13 residues. Germline V gene data show CDR1 as SGHRS and CDR2 as YFSETQ. The CDR3 sequence: CASSTPGKAEAFF. The CDR3 DNA reads TGCGCCAGCAGCACACCAGGGAAGGCTGAAGCTTTCTTT.

The V and J genes are TRBV10-3 and TRBJ2-3, with 7 bases identical to TRBD2. From germline, CDR1 is ENHRY and CDR2 SYGVKD. This CDR3 contains 14 residues. V lost 7 bases and J lost 2; bases outside the gene matches: 6. The CDR3 is CAITSSGTTDTQYF. CDR3 nucleotides: TGTGCCATCACTTCCAGCGGGACCACAGATACGCAGTATTTT.

The V gene is TRBV15, the J gene TRBJ2-1; 8 positions agree with TRBD1. The CDR3 extends over 15 amino acids. With V trimmed by 8 bases and J by 10 bases, 16 bases remained unmatched. Germline V gene data show CDR1 as LNHNV and CDR2 as YYDKDF (reference sequence). CDR3 region: CATEKDRGWHGEQFF. The CDR3 nucleotides read TGTGCCACCGAGAAAGACAGGGGATGGCATGGCGAGCAGTTCTTC. Full variable domain (remainder filled in from reference TRBV15 and TRBJ2-1): DAMVIQNPRYQVTQFGKPVTLSCSQTLNHNVMYWYQQKSSQAPKLLFHYYDKDFNNEADTPDNFQSRRPNTSFCFLDIRSPGLGDTAMYLCATEKDRGWHGEQFFGPGTRLTVL.

This clone has only a few counts. This chain links TRBV7-2 with TRBJ2-1; 7 nucleotides match TRBD1. The CDR3 extends over 15 amino acids. The V gene's germline CDR1 is SGHTA and CDR2 FQGNSA. Trimming took 2 bases from V and 4 from J; bases not matched to a gene: 5. CDR3 in amino acids: CASSLWSGGYNEQFF. DNA of the CDR3: TGTGCCAGCAGCTTATGGTCAGGGGGATACAATGAGCAGTTCTTC.

The chain carries TRBV12-3 or TRBV12-4 and TRBJ1-5; D is uncertain. The V and J ends lost 8 bases and 1 base respectively, with 9 bases between them. The CDR3 loop spans 13 amino acids. The CDR3 DNA reads TGTGCCAGCGAGGGTGGGAGCAATCAGCCCCAGCATTTT. Its translation: CASEGGSNQPQHF.

V gene TRBV3-1 (or the pseudogene TRBV3-2) combines with J gene TRBJ2-3, with 13 bases that match TRBD2. Germline V gene lookup returns CDR1 LGHDT and CDR2 YNNKEL (reference sequence). This CDR3 region has 19 residues. The ends lost 1 base at V and 0 bases at J; junction bases unmatched: 7. CDR3 coding DNA: TGTGCCAGCAGCCAAGGTTTACTAGCGGGAGGGGCTAGCACAGATACGCAGTATTTT. Protein product: CASSQGLLAGGASTDTQYF.

This clone was picked up many times. V and J are TRBV7-9 and TRBJ2-1; TRBD1 matches at 9 bases. Germline V gene sequence: CDR1 SEHNR, CDR2 FQNEAQ (reference sequence). After removal of 6 bases from V and 7 bases from J, the junction contained 10 bases not matched to a gene. The CDR3 runs to 15 residues. The CDR3 nucleotides are TGTGCCAGCAGTCCGAGGACAGGGGCAGCAAATGAGCAGTTCTTC. Translating it yields CASSPRTGAANEQFF.

CDR3 bases: TGTGCCAGCAGCTTAGGTTTTTTTCCGGACTATGAGCAGTTCTTC. It translates to CASSLGFFPDYEQFF. The chain joins TRBV7-2 to TRBJ2-1; a possible D gene is TRBD2 (5 bases). This CDR3 is 15 amino acids long. V was trimmed by 1 base and J by 8 bases, leaving 15 bases between them. Germline values: CDR1 SGHTA, CDR2 FQGNSA.

V and J are TRBV10-3 and TRBJ2-7, with TRBD2 matching over 7 bases. This CDR3 comprises 17 residues. Germline V gene lookup returns CDR1 ENHRY and CDR2 SYGVKD. The junction had 23 bases not matched to a gene; V was cut back by 8 bases and J by 7 bases. The CDR3 nucleotides read TGTGCCATCCGGGGGGAAGTTAGCGGGCATCGAGTAGGAGAGCAGTACTTC. Translating gives CAIRGEVSGHRVGEQYF.

The CDR3 coding sequence is TGTGCCAGCAGCTTAGCCGGGACTGAAGCTTTCTTT. This encodes CASSLAGTEAFF. The chain couples TRBV11-2 to TRBJ1-1; D is undetermined. This CDR3 contains 12 residues. V lost 1 base to trimming and J lost 5 bases, with 5 bases between them. The V gene's germline CDR1 is SGHAT and CDR2 FQNNGV.

In this sample, this clone turned up a few times. This chain uses TRBV7-9 with TRBJ2-2; tentatively, D is TRBD2 (5 bases). This CDR3 is 13 amino acids long. The V gene's germline CDR1 is SEHNR and CDR2 FQNEAQ (reference sequence). Trimming took off 7 bases at V and 4 bases at J, with 10 bases between the two ends. CDR3 sequence reads: CASTPGFTGELFF. The CDR3 nucleotides are TGTGCCAGCACGCCGGGATTCACCGGGGAGCTGTTTTTT.

The chain employs TRBV5-8 and TRBJ2-5; D uncertain. V was cut by 3 bases and J by 0 bases, with 6 bases left in between. The CDR3 loop spans 13 amino acids. Germline loops: CDR1 SGHTS, CDR2 YDEGEE. CDR3 region: CASSSQYQETQYF. The CDR3 DNA sequence: TGTGCCAGCAGCTCACAGTACCAAGAGACCCAGTACTTC.

V is TRBV7-9 and J is TRBJ2-2; D is uncertain. The CDR3 length is 12 residues. Germline V gives CDR1 SEHNR, CDR2 FQNEAQ (reference sequence). V lost 2 bases, J lost 5 bases, and 3 bases lay in between. The CDR3 nucleotides read TGTGCCAGCAGCTTATATACCGGGGAGCTGTTTTTT. Translating it yields CASSLYTGELFF.

Comment on this clone: One end of the junction does not line up with germline, which may come from a read error. V gene TRBV19 combines with J gene TRBJ1-1; 10 bases are shared with TRBD1. The length of the CDR3 is 15 residues. Germline V gene data show CDR1 as LNHDA and CDR2 as SQIVND (reference sequence). The CDR3 DNA reads as TGTGTCAGTAGTTCGGGGGACAGGGGTAGGACTGAAGCTTTCTTT. Translation: CVSSSGDRGRTEAFF.

The V gene is TRBV19, the J gene TRBJ1-4; the match to TRBD1 covers 7 bases. The germline V gene has CDR1 LNHDA and CDR2 SQIVND (reference sequence). The J segment lost 4 bases and the V segment lost 3 bases, leaving 2 bases of the junction unmatched. The CDR3 contains 14 residues. DNA of the CDR3: TGTGCCAGTAGTATTTACAGGGGTAATGAAAAACTGTTTTTT. As protein: CASSIYRGNEKLFF.

This chain connects TRBV10-3 to TRBJ2-1; D might be TRBD1 (6 bases). The germline V and J ends were trimmed by 9 bases and 4 bases, with 16 bases remaining between them. CDR3 length: 14 amino acids. Germline CDR1 reads ENHRY; CDR2 reads SYGVKD. The CDR3 here is CAMARDMPYNEQFF. The CDR3 DNA follows: TGTGCCATGGCCCGGGACATGCCTTACAATGAGCAGTTCTTC.

The V and J genes are TRBV5-5 and TRBJ1-3; D is possibly TRBD1 (6 bases). Germline CDR1 reads SGHKS; CDR2 reads YYEKEE (reference sequence). The CDR3 contains 15 residues. Trimming cost V 1 base and J 11 bases, with 19 bases left between them. The CDR3 DNA reads as TGTGCCAGCAGCTTGCCCACGACAGGAAAACCCGCCATATATTTT. Translation gives CASSLPTTGKPAIYF.

The chain recombines TRBV11-1 with TRBJ2-5; no clear D. The CDR3 runs to 13 residues. Trimming took 0 bases from V and 4 from J, leaving 6 bases between them. Germline assignment: CDR1 SGHAT and CDR2 FQDESV (reference sequence). The CDR3 region is CASSLAPGETQYF. The CDR3 DNA reads as TGTGCCAGCAGCTTAGCGCCCGGAGAGACCCAGTACTTC.

The DNA for the CDR3 is TGTGCCAGCAGTTACCCCCCTCAGGGGGCGCCATATGAGCAGTTCTTC. It specifies CASSYPPQGAPYEQFF. The chain links TRBV6-2 or TRBV6-3 to TRBJ2-1; 8 bases align to TRBD1. This CDR3 contains 16 residues. Germline-derived CDR1 and CDR2 are MNHEY and SVGEGT. V trimming: 2 bases; J trimming: 8 bases; junction bases outside the gene matches: 11.